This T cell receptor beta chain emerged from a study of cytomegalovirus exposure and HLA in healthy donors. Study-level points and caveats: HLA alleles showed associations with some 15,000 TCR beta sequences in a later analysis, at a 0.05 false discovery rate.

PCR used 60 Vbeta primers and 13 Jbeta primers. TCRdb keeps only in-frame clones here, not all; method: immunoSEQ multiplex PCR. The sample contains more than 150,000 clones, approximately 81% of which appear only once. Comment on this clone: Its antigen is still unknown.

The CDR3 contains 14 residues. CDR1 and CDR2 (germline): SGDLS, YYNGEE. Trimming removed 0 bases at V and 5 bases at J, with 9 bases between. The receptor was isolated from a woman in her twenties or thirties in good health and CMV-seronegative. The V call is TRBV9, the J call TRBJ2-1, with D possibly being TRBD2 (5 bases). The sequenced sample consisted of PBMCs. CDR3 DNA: TGTGCCAGCAGCGTAGCGGGGAACAACAATGAGCAGTTCTTC. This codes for CASSVAGNNNEQFF.